Below, 27 T cell receptor beta chains from the same sample are listed, as sequenced in a study of sequential checkpoint blockade in melanoma. TCRdb's copy holds only in-frame clones and misses some; the assay was immunoSEQ multiplex PCR. The table lists around 20,000 clones, roughly 82% of them singletons. Treatment: randomized to nivolumab then ipilimumab (arm A) or the reverse (arm B). Sequences were derived from CD8+ T cells sorted from blood (inferred from file names), sampled from a patient given nivolumab and ipilimumab in sequence. Receptors were obtained from a human donor with melanoma.

This chain uses TRBV5-4 with TRBJ2-2; tentative D call: TRBD2 (6 bases). Germline lookup yields CDR1 SGHNT and CDR2 YYREEE (reference sequence). The CDR3 is 15 residues long. Deletions cut 3 bases from V and 1 base from J, with 10 bases between. The CDR3 region has the DNA TGTGCCAGCAGCTCCCTTAGCGGGAACACCGGGGAGCTGTTTTTT. Amino acid sequence: CASSSLSGNTGELFF.

The V and J genes are TRBV28 and TRBJ1-2; D is unresolved. The V end lost 6 bases, the J end lost 1 base, and 9 bases lay between the germline ends. The CDR3 has 13 amino acids. The germline CDR1 and CDR2 sequences are MDHEN and SYDVKM. DNA for the CDR3: TGTGCCAGCAGCCCCCGCGGTAACTATGGCTACACCTTC. It specifies CASSPRGNYGYTF.

This chain connects TRBV2 to TRBJ2-5, with TRBD2 identical over 8 bases. The CDR3 has 15 residues. The germline gives CDR1 SNHLY, CDR2 FYNNEI. V shed 6 bases and J 2 bases; nucleotides not matched to a gene: 8. This CDR3 is CASRLYTSGQETQYF. The CDR3 coding sequence is TGTGCCAGCAGGTTATATACTAGCGGACAAGAGACCCAGTACTTC.

V usage is TRBV27 and J usage is TRBJ2-1, with no clear D. Germline CDR1 MNHEY, CDR2 SMNVEV (reference sequence). The CDR3 consists of 16 residues. With 8 bases removed from V and 0 bases from J, the gap between germline ends came to 17 bases. In DNA form, the CDR3 reads TGTGCCAGCCTCCGCGCTTTTCGAGGCTCCTACAATGAGCAGTTCTTC. Protein: CASLRAFRGSYNEQFF.

This clone was seen a handful of times. This chain links TRBV28 with TRBJ2-3; 9 nucleotides match TRBD1. CDR3 size: 14 residues. V dropped 8 bases and J dropped 6; count of bases not matched to a gene: 9. CDR1 is MDHEN, CDR2 SYDVKM, per germline. The CDR3 sequence is CASGTGGASDTQYF. The CDR3 nucleotides are TGTGCCAGCGGAACAGGGGGCGCTTCCGATACGCAGTATTTT.

This chain links TRBV27 with TRBJ2-1, with 8 positions matching TRBD1. CDR3 size: 15 residues. Germline CDR1 is MNHEY and CDR2 is SMNVEV (reference sequence). V shed 6 bases and J 0 bases; nucleotides not matched to a gene: 4. The CDR3 region is CASSRQGSSYNEQFF. CDR3 bases: TGTGCCAGCAGCCGACAGGGGTCCTCCTACAATGAGCAGTTCTTC.

V is TRBV7-2 and J is TRBJ1-2; D possibly corresponds to TRBD1 (5 bases). CDR1 is SGHTA, CDR2 FQGNSA, per germline. V lost 0 bases and J lost 8, with 19 bases in between. This CDR3 contains 16 residues. CDR3 coding DNA: TGTGCCAGCAGCTTAGCGTCAGGGCTTAGAGTTTACGGCTACACCTTC. It codes for CASSLASGLRVYGYTF.

V gene TRBV29-1 combines with J gene TRBJ2-1, with 14 bases aligning to TRBD2. The CDR3 contains 15 residues. V was pared by 5 bases and J by 7 bases, with 7 bases of the junction left unmatched. In germline, CDR1 is SQVTM, CDR2 ANQGSEA. The chain's CDR3 is CSVFAGTSGRNEQFF. The DNA of the CDR3 is TGCAGCGTTTTCGCCGGGACTAGCGGGAGAAATGAGCAGTTCTTC.

CDR3 sequence reads: CASSLQGNQPQHF. CDR3 sequence (DNA): TGTGCCAGCAGCTTACAGGGGAATCAGCCCCAGCATTTT. The chain couples TRBV7-2 to TRBJ1-5, with D possibly TRBD1 on 6 matching bases. Germline CDR1 reads SGHTA; CDR2 reads FQGNSA. This CDR3 is 13 amino acids long. V was shortened by 2 bases and J by 4 bases, with 6 bases between the two germline ends.

The rearrangement links TRBV5-1 to TRBJ2-7; possibly TRBD1 for D (7 bases). Trimming shortened V by 2 bases and J by 4 bases, and 13 bases separated the two germline ends. There are 14 residues in the CDR3. Germline lookup yields CDR1 SGHRS and CDR2 YFSETQ. The CDR3 sequence: CASSFGGGYYEQYF. Here the CDR3 DNA reads TGCGCCAGCAGCTTCGGAGGGGGCTATTACGAGCAGTACTTC. Supplemented by reference TRBV5-1 and TRBJ2-7, the full variable domain reads KAGVTQTPRYLIKTRGQQVTLSCSPISGHRSVSWYQQTPGQGLQFLFEYFSETQRNKGNFPGRFSGRQFSNSRSEMNVSTLELGDSALYLCASSFGGGYYEQYFGPGTRLTVT.

The chain is built from TRBV27 and TRBJ2-2; D uncertain. The germline gives CDR1 MNHEY, CDR2 SMNVEV (reference sequence). The CDR3 consists of 16 residues. Trimming stripped 1 base from V and 1 base from J, with 10 bases between. Here the CDR3 DNA reads TGTGCCAGCAGTTTATTCTTCCAGATGAACACCGGGGAGCTGTTTTTT. This translates into CASSLFFQMNTGELFF.

The V and J genes are TRBV27 and TRBJ2-1, with D perhaps matching TRBD2 (7 bases). The V gene's germline CDR1 is MNHEY and CDR2 SMNVEV (reference sequence). This CDR3 is 16 amino acids long. Trimming cost V 3 bases and J 7 bases, with 19 bases left between them. The CDR3 bases are TGTGCCAGCAGTTTTATCGGGGGCGGGAGCTTAAATGAGCAGTTCTTC. Amino acids: CASSFIGGGSLNEQFF.

This chain connects TRBV7-9 to TRBJ1-1, with D maybe TRBD1 (5 bases). V lost 4 bases, J lost 2 bases, and 11 bases lay in between. Germline CDR1 and CDR2: SEHNR and FQNEAQ (reference sequence). There are 14 residues in the CDR3. CDR3 nucleotide sequence: TGTGCCAGCAGCTCTTGGGGCACAAACACTGAAGCTTTCTTT. This sequence encodes CASSSWGTNTEAFF.

The rearrangement links TRBV7-2 to TRBJ2-1; D ambiguous. Germline-derived CDR1 and CDR2 are SGHTA and FQGNSA. The length of the CDR3 is 14 residues. The V end lost 5 bases, the J end lost 4 bases, and 12 bases lay between the germline ends. The CDR3 region has the DNA TGTGCCAGCAGCGCGAGAAACAGTTACAATGAGCAGTTCTTC. It codes for CASSARNSYNEQFF. Full variable domain (rest looked up from reference TRBV7-2 and TRBJ2-1): GAGVSQSPSNKVTEKGKDVELRCDPISGHTALYWYRQSLGQGLEFLIYFQGNSAPDKSGLPSDRFSAERTGGSVSTLTIQRTQQEDSAVYLCASSARNSYNEQFFGPGTRLTVL.

This chain links TRBV2 with TRBJ1-3, with D unclear. Looked up from germline, CDR1 is SNHLY and CDR2 is FYNNEI. This CDR3 is built from 16 residues. The V end was cut by 1 base, the J end by 0 bases, with 10 bases between. This CDR3 reads CASSEVGTVSGNTIYF. CDR3 nucleotide sequence: TGTGCCAGCAGTGAAGTCGGCACAGTCTCTGGAAACACCATATATTTT. The complete variable domain, with remaining parts taken from reference TRBV2 and TRBJ1-3, reads EPEVTQTPSHQVTQMGQEVILRCVPISNHLYFYWYRQILGQKVEFLVSFYNNEISEKSEIFDDQFSVERPDGSNFTLKIRSTKLEDSAMYFCASSEVGTVSGNTIYFGEGSWLTVV.

This sequence joins TRBV2 and TRBJ2-7, with 9 bases matching TRBD2. The ends lost 3 bases at V and 4 bases at J; junction bases unmatched: 4. CDR1 is SNHLY and CDR2 is FYNNEI in the germline V gene. The CDR3 has 14 residues. The CDR3 DNA follows: TGTGCCAGCAGTGAGGGTAGCGGGGGTTACGAGCAGTACTTC. It specifies CASSEGSGGYEQYF.

This chain joins TRBV7-9 and TRBJ2-7, with a tentative D call TRBD1 (5 bases). Looked up from germline, CDR1 is SEHNR and CDR2 is FQNEAQ (reference sequence). This CDR3 contains 14 residues. Trimming removed 5 bases at V and 2 bases at J, with 13 bases between. In nucleotides, the CDR3 is TGTGCCAGCAGCCTCCCGGACAAGACCTACGAGCAGTACTTC. It codes for CASSLPDKTYEQYF.

The chain recombines TRBV5-4 with TRBJ1-6; D not resolved. The CDR3 is 14 amino acids. Germline V gene sequence: CDR1 SGHNT, CDR2 YYREEE (reference sequence). Trimming cost V 2 bases and J 7 bases, with 10 bases left between them. CDR3 DNA: TGTGCCAGCAGCTTAGACACGGGAAATTCACCCCTCCACTTT. Encoded protein: CASSLDTGNSPLHF. Full variable domain (missing parts from reference TRBV5-4 and TRBJ1-6): ETGVTQSPTHLIKTRGQQVTLRCSSQSGHNTVSWYQQALGQGPQFIFQYYREEENGRGNFPPRFSGLQFPNYSSELNVNALELDDSALYLCASSLDTGNSPLHFGNGTRLTVT.

This chain uses TRBV7-2 with TRBJ1-1; possibly TRBD1 for D (5 bases). This CDR3 contains 13 residues. Trimming removed 5 bases from V and 1 base from J, with 8 bases in between. The V gene's germline CDR1 is SGHTA and CDR2 FQGNSA. The CDR3 DNA reads as TGTGCCAGCAGCATAAGGGGGAACACTGAAGCTTTCTTT. Translated: CASSIRGNTEAFF.

This clone was counted only a few times. The chain uses TRBV21-1 and TRBJ2-7; the table's D call, TRBD2, was not checked against the DNA. TRBV21-1 is a known pseudogene. This CDR3 comprises 14 residues. In DNA, the CDR3 is TGTGCCAGCAGCAAAGGAGAGGGCCTTCACGAGCAGTACTTC. Protein sequence: CASSKGEGLHEQYF.

The chain recombines TRBV30 with TRBJ2-1; 9 bases fit TRBD2. V lost 4 bases, J lost 9 bases, and 13 bases stayed unmatched. This CDR3 contains 15 residues. Per the germline V gene, CDR1 is GTSNPN and CDR2 is SVGIG (reference sequence). The CDR3 sequence: CAWKGGSGSIGEQFF. The DNA of the CDR3 is TGTGCCTGGAAAGGGGGTAGCGGGAGCATAGGTGAGCAGTTCTTC.

The rearrangement links TRBV5-1 to TRBJ2-3; TRBD2 is a possible D gene (6 bases). The CDR3 spans 16 residues. Germline V gives CDR1 SGHRS, CDR2 YFSETQ. V was clipped by 3 bases and J by 3 bases, with 17 bases between them. The CDR3 region has the DNA TGCGCCAGCAGCTCTGGGTCGGCAGGGAGGACAGATACGCAGTATTTT. This translates into CASSSGSAGRTDTQYF.

The chain has TRBV9 and TRBJ1-2, with 7 bases matching TRBD1. Losses at the gene ends were 4 bases for V and 5 bases for J; bases not matched to a gene: 5. The CDR3 is made up of 13 amino acids. CDR1 and CDR2 from the germline V gene are SGDLS and YYNGEE. The CDR3 nucleotides are TGTGCCAGCAGCCCTGACAGGGAATATGGCTACACCTTC. Its translation is CASSPDREYGYTF.

This clone was recorded only once. This rearrangement joins TRBV5-1 to TRBJ2-5; D is unclear. The V and J ends lost 0 bases and 3 bases respectively, with 12 bases between them. Per the germline V gene, CDR1 is SGHRS and CDR2 is YFSETQ. This CDR3 is 15 amino acids long. CDR3 DNA sequence: TGCGCCAGCAGCTTGGAGGCAGGAAATAAAGAGACCCAGTACTTC. The encoded protein is CASSLEAGNKETQYF.

The genes are TRBV15 and TRBJ1-5, with D perhaps matching TRBD1 (5 bases). Germline values: CDR1 LNHNV, CDR2 YYDKDF (reference sequence). The CDR3 is 16 amino acids. V lost 1 base, J lost 5 bases, and 15 bases lay in between. In DNA, the CDR3 is TGTGCCACCAGCAGAGTGATGGACAACGTCTATCAGCCCCAGCATTTT. Translation: CATSRVMDNVYQPQHF.

This clone turned up a few times. This chain joins TRBV28 and TRBJ2-1, with 14 bases that match TRBD2. The V gene end was trimmed by 4 bases and the J gene end by 9 bases; junction bases not matched to a gene: 11. The CDR3 contains 17 residues. Germline CDR1 and CDR2: MDHEN and SYDVKM. The CDR3 reads CASSSGLAGEQGSEQFF. Here the CDR3 DNA reads TGTGCCAGCAGTTCGGGACTAGCGGGAGAGCAGGGTAGTGAGCAGTTCTTC.

This rearrangement joins TRBV30 to TRBJ2-1; D is undetermined. Germline V gene lookup returns CDR1 GTSNPN and CDR2 SVGIG (reference sequence). With 1 base removed from V and 0 bases from J, the gap between germline ends came to 16 bases. CDR3 length: 17 residues. CDR3 loop: CAWSAGKLSFSYNEQFF. The CDR3, as DNA: TGTGCCTGGAGTGCGGGTAAGCTTTCCTTCTCCTACAATGAGCAGTTCTTC.